These 26 T cell receptor beta chains originate from one sample sequenced in a study of cytomegalovirus exposure and HLA in healthy donors. Both 60 Vbeta primers and 13 Jbeta primers went into the PCR. Sequencing used immunoSEQ multiplex PCR; TCRdb keeps in-frame clones, though not all of them. The sample consists of around 140,000 clones, 70% to 90% of them appearing once. The sequenced material came from PBMCs. These receptors were taken from a man in his forties or fifties in good health and CMV-seronegative.

This clone has just a few counts. The chain couples TRBV5-1 to TRBJ1-6; tentative D call: TRBD1 (5 bases). Per the germline V gene, CDR1 is SGHRS and CDR2 is YFSETQ. This CDR3 region has 14 residues. V lost 0 bases and J 7 bases, leaving 8 bases between the germline ends. This chain's CDR3 is CASSLARQNSPLHF. The DNA of the CDR3 is TGCGCCAGCAGCTTGGCCCGACAGAATTCACCCCTCCACTTT. The full variable domain, completed using reference TRBV5-1 and TRBJ1-6, is KAGVTQTPRYLIKTRGQQVTLSCSPISGHRSVSWYQQTPGQGLQFLFEYFSETQRNKGNFPGRFSGRQFSNSRSEMNVSTLELGDSALYLCASSLARQNSPLHFGNGTRLTVT.

The gene calls are TRBV7-2 and TRBJ1-2, with D uncertain. Trimming pared 1 base from V and 2 bases from J, leaving 8 bases between. Germline V CDR1 and CDR2: SGHTA, FQGNSA. This CDR3 region has 14 residues. CDR3 in amino acids: CASSLVSVNYGYTF. The CDR3 nucleotides are TGTGCCAGCAGCTTAGTTTCGGTGAACTATGGCTACACCTTC.

The V call is TRBV6-6, the J call TRBJ2-7, with 9 bases that match TRBD2. CDR3 size: 15 residues. J gave up 1 base and V 4 bases, and 5 bases lay outside the gene matches. CDR1 and CDR2 from the germline V gene are MNHNY and SVGAGI (reference sequence). The CDR3 here is CASSFVAGVSYEQYF. CDR3 in DNA: TGTGCCAGCAGTTTCGTAGCGGGAGTTTCCTACGAGCAGTACTTC.

Only one count was recorded for this clone. This rearrangement joins TRBV28 to TRBJ2-3, with 13 nucleotides matching TRBD2. The trim removed 6 bases at V and 2 bases at J, leaving 2 bases unmatched. The CDR3 spans 15 residues. The germline gives CDR1 MDHEN, CDR2 SYDVKM. In DNA, the CDR3 is TGTGCCAGCAGGGGACTAGCGGGGTTCACAGATACGCAGTATTTT. This translates into CASRGLAGFTDTQYF.

The J gene is TRBJ2-7, the V gene TRBV27, with D perhaps matching TRBD2 (5 bases). Germline V gene lookup returns CDR1 MNHEY and CDR2 SMNVEV (reference sequence). Trimming removed 6 bases at V and 2 bases at J, with 11 bases between. The CDR3 consists of 13 residues. The chain's CDR3 is CASSLLGAYEQYF. In nucleotides, the CDR3 is TGTGCCAGCAGCCTCCTGGGAGCCTACGAGCAGTACTTC.

The chain is built from TRBV5-1 and TRBJ1-1; tentative D call: TRBD1 (5 bases). CDR3 length: 15 amino acids. Germline V gene data show CDR1 as SGHRS and CDR2 as YFSETQ. Trimming left V 1 base short and J 3 bases short, with 13 bases between. For the CDR3, the DNA is TGCGCCAGCAGCTTGTCAGGGCCTGAGGACACTGAAGCTTTCTTT. Its translation is CASSLSGPEDTEAFF. The full variable domain, its missing parts supplied by reference TRBV5-1 and TRBJ1-1, is KAGVTQTPRYLIKTRGQQVTLSCSPISGHRSVSWYQQTPGQGLQFLFEYFSETQRNKGNFPGRFSGRQFSNSRSEMNVSTLELGDSALYLCASSLSGPEDTEAFFGQGTRLTVV.

This clone has just one count. The rearrangement joins TRBV5-1 to TRBJ1-3, with D possibly matching TRBD1 (5 bases). Deletions cut 4 bases from V and 2 bases from J, with 10 bases between. Germline V lookup: CDR1 SGHRS, CDR2 YFSETQ. This CDR3 region has 14 residues. CDR3 DNA sequence: TGCGCCAGCAGCACCGACAGTGCTGGAAACACCATATATTTT. Amino acid sequence: CASSTDSAGNTIYF.

The chain carries TRBV6-1 and TRBJ1-5, with D perhaps TRBD1 (5 bases). The CDR3 covers 14 residues. CDR1 and CDR2 (germline): MNHNS, SASEGT. The germline V and J ends were trimmed by 9 bases and 0 bases, with 12 bases remaining between them. CDR3: CASQGSYSNQPQHF. The DNA for the CDR3 is TGTGCCAGTCAGGGCTCCTATAGCAATCAGCCCCAGCATTTT.

The J gene is TRBJ1-1, the V gene TRBV11-1; D perhaps matches TRBD1 (5 bases). Between the trimmed V and J ends, which lost 3 bases and 10 bases, there was a span of 12 bases. Germline values: CDR1 SGHAT, CDR2 FQDESV (reference sequence). This CDR3 region has 12 residues. This chain's CDR3 is CASSFSDGGAFF. DNA for the CDR3: TGTGCCAGCAGCTTCTCCGACGGGGGAGCTTTCTTT.

V usage is TRBV14 and J usage is TRBJ2-1, with TRBD1 identical over 11 bases. With V trimmed by 2 bases and J by 6 bases, 6 bases remained unmatched. CDR3 length: 16 residues. Germline V lookup: CDR1 SGHDN, CDR2 FVKESK. CDR3 region: CASSQQDRGLPNEQFF. The CDR3 DNA sequence: TGTGCCAGCAGCCAACAGGACAGGGGGCTACCCAATGAGCAGTTCTTC.

The chain is built from TRBV28 and TRBJ1-1, with 8 bases matching TRBD1. There are 18 residues in the CDR3. Germline V CDR1 and CDR2: MDHEN, SYDVKM. Losses at the gene ends were 6 bases for V and 8 bases for J; bases not matched to a gene: 23. DNA of the CDR3: TGTGCCAGCAGCCCAGGAAGCGTAAAGGACAGGGAGGAGGAAGAAGCTTTCTTT. This gives the protein CASSPGSVKDREEEEAFF. Looking up the rest from reference TRBV28 and TRBJ1-1 gives the full variable domain: DVKVTQSSRYLVKRTGEKVFLECVQDMDHENMFWYRQDPGLGLRLIYFSYDVKMKEKGDIPEGYSVSREKKERFSLILESASTNQTSMYLCASSPGSVKDREEEEAFFGQGTRLTVV.

The chain has TRBV5-4 and TRBJ1-4; no clear D gene. Germline CDR1 and CDR2: SGHNT and YYREEE (reference sequence). Trimming shortened V by 2 bases and J by 6 bases, and 8 bases separated the two germline ends. The CDR3 is 13 residues long. The CDR3 loop is CASSLSADEKLFF. DNA of the CDR3: TGTGCCAGCAGCTTATCGGCGGATGAAAAACTGTTTTTT.

The CDR3 region has the DNA TGCGCCAGCAGCTTAGAGGAAGAGACCCAGTACTTC. Encoded protein: CASSLEEETQYF. The chain is built from TRBV5-1 and TRBJ2-5; D gene unclear. The ends were cut back, 2 bases at V and 3 bases at J, with 5 bases in the middle. Germline lookup yields CDR1 SGHRS and CDR2 YFSETQ. This CDR3 spans 12 amino acids.

The chain is built from TRBV9 and TRBJ2-1, with D perhaps matching TRBD2 (5 bases). The V end was cut by 2 bases, the J end by 0 bases, with 9 bases between. Germline CDR1 and CDR2: SGDLS and YYNGEE. The CDR3 is 15 amino acids. CDR3 nucleotides: TGTGCCAGCAGCGTCGAGACTAACTCCTACAATGAGCAGTTCTTC. Translating it yields CASSVETNSYNEQFF.

The sample holds one count of this clone. The chain couples TRBV29-1 to TRBJ2-1, with TRBD2 identical over 11 bases. CDR1 and CDR2 from the germline V gene are SQVTM and ANQGSEA. Unmatched junction bases numbered 12, after V lost 7 bases and J lost 7 bases. The CDR3 loop spans 15 amino acids. The CDR3 here is CSAVEGLAVGNEQFF. CDR3 coding DNA: TGCAGCGCAGTCGAGGGACTAGCGGTGGGGAATGAGCAGTTCTTC.

As to this clone: A junction end diverges from the germline sequence, so it may reflect a read error. This sequence joins TRBV25-1 and TRBJ1-4; TRBD1 is a possible D gene (6 bases). CDR1 is MGHDK, CDR2 SYGVNS, per germline. There are 14 residues in the CDR3. In nucleotides, the CDR3 is TGTGCGAACCAGGGGAGGGGCGCTAAGGAAAAACTGTTTTTT. Translating gives CANQGRGAKEKLFF.

This clone occurred once. The chain has TRBV5-1 and TRBJ2-7; 7 nucleotides align to TRBD1. The trim removed 3 bases at V and 3 bases at J, leaving 12 bases unmatched. Germline V CDR1 and CDR2: SGHRS, YFSETQ. The CDR3 has 16 amino acids. CDR3 protein: CASSSTSTGSLYEQYF. The DNA of the CDR3 is TGCGCCAGCAGCTCCACCTCGACAGGGAGCCTCTACGAGCAGTACTTC.

The chain has TRBV19 and TRBJ2-5; 10 nucleotides align to TRBD1. With 10 bases clipped from V and 5 bases from J, the junction kept 10 bases outside the gene matches. This CDR3 contains 14 residues. Germline V gene lookup returns CDR1 LNHDA and CDR2 SQIVND (reference sequence). Here the CDR3 reads CATTRDRGGETQYF. Here the CDR3 DNA reads TGTGCCACCACCCGGGACAGGGGAGGGGAGACCCAGTACTTC.

The chain combines TRBV7-9 with TRBJ2-1, with 10 bases matching TRBD2. The ends lost 1 base at V and 7 bases at J; junction bases unmatched: 7. This CDR3 region has 16 residues. Germline CDR1 reads SEHNR; CDR2 reads FQNEAQ (reference sequence). CDR3 coding DNA: TGTGCCAGCAGCTTAGTTCCTAGCGGGAGAATGAATGAGCAGTTCTTC. Protein: CASSLVPSGRMNEQFF.

The V call is TRBV6-5, the J call TRBJ1-2; 7 bases line up with TRBD1. Germline V gene sequence: CDR1 MNHEY, CDR2 SVGAGI. The length of the CDR3 is 13 residues. The V segment lost 4 bases and the J segment 5 bases; nucleotides outside the gene matches: 4. DNA for the CDR3: TGTGCCAGCAGTTCTGACAGGGATTATGGCTACACCTTC. It yields the protein CASSSDRDYGYTF.

The V and J genes are TRBV6-1 and TRBJ1-3; D is unclear. The CDR3 runs 14 residues. The V gene's germline CDR1 is MNHNS and CDR2 SASEGT. V was trimmed by 5 bases and J by 1 base, leaving 9 bases between them. The CDR3 reads CASSLGASGNTIYF. Here the CDR3 DNA reads TGTGCCAGCAGTCTTGGAGCATCTGGAAACACCATATATTTT.

This chain joins TRBV9 and TRBJ1-4, with TRBD1 as a possible D gene (6 bases). Between the trimmed V and J ends, which lost 0 bases and 8 bases, there was a span of 17 bases. The germline gives CDR1 SGDLS, CDR2 YYNGEE. The CDR3 totals 16 residues. Here the CDR3 reads CASSVGAGGAGEKLFF. In DNA, the CDR3 is TGTGCCAGCAGCGTAGGAGCGGGGGGCGCAGGGGAAAAACTGTTTTTT.

This clone turned up a few times. This chain uses TRBV5-5 with TRBJ1-4; no clear D. In germline, CDR1 is SGHKS, CDR2 YYEKEE (reference sequence). Deletions cut 0 bases from V and 1 base from J, with 7 bases between. The CDR3 is 15 residues long. The DNA for the CDR3 is TGTGCCAGCAGCTTGGTCGGGGAAACTAATGAAAAACTGTTTTTT. Protein sequence: CASSLVGETNEKLFF.

The chain uses TRBV9 and TRBJ2-5; 10 bases match TRBD2. Trimming took 0 bases from V and 5 from J; bases not matched to a gene: 7. CDR3 size: 16 residues. Germline-derived CDR1 and CDR2 are SGDLS and YYNGEE. The CDR3 spells CASSVALAGEEETQYF. CDR3 coding DNA: TGTGCCAGCAGCGTAGCCCTAGCGGGAGAGGAGGAGACCCAGTACTTC.

A few counts support this clone. The chain uses TRBV19 and TRBJ1-1; D is unclear. Trimming shortened V by 5 bases and J by 1 base, and 11 bases separated the two germline ends. In germline, CDR1 is LNHDA, CDR2 SQIVND (reference sequence). The CDR3 is 14 residues long. The DNA for the CDR3 is TGTGCCAGTAGTCCCTCGTCCGGGAACACTGAAGCTTTCTTT. Translated: CASSPSSGNTEAFF.

This clone was observed a single time. The rearrangement joins TRBV15 to TRBJ1-1, with unresolved D. The CDR3 has 14 amino acids. V was shortened by 0 bases and J by 1 base, with 6 bases between the two germline ends. Germline-derived CDR1 and CDR2 are LNHNV and YYDKDF (reference sequence). CDR3 coding DNA: TGTGCCACCAGCAGAGATCGGGGGAACACTGAAGCTTTCTTT. As protein: CATSRDRGNTEAFF. Supplemented by reference TRBV15 and TRBJ1-1, the full variable domain reads DAMVIQNPRYQVTQFGKPVTLSCSQTLNHNVMYWYQQKSSQAPKLLFHYYDKDFNNEADTPDNFQSRRPNTSFCFLDIRSPGLGDTAMYLCATSRDRGNTEAFFGQGTRLTVV.